The 29 T cell receptor beta chains below come from one sample, sequenced in a study of T cell repertoires in cytomegalovirus infection. In TCRdb, the reads were re-called with MiXCR into one record per CDR3 protein. Altogether 750,000 to 900,000 distinct CDR3 sequences are present, 25% to 35% being singletons, with the ten largest covering around 13%. Their cognate antigens are unknown. The material was cultured CD8+ T cells from PBMCs, obtained from culture after CMV antigen stimulation. The source is a human donor in good health (CMV status not recorded). Some clones in this sample may be carry-over from other donors' samples.

This clonotype turned up a few times. The chain couples TRBV4-2 to TRBJ2-1, with TRBD2 as a possible D gene (5 bases). V dropped 0 bases and J dropped 2 bases, with 8 bases sitting between them. The CDR3 contains 15 residues. The germline gives CDR1 LGHNA, CDR2 YNFKEQ. The CDR3 protein is CASSQDVLAYNEQFF. In DNA, the CDR3 is TGTGCCAGCAGCCAAGATGTACTAGCCTACAATGAGCAGTTCTTC.

This clonotype was seen a handful of times. The rearrangement uses TRBV6-2 or TRBV6-3 and TRBJ2-7; 8 nucleotides align to TRBD2. The germline gives CDR1 MNHEY, CDR2 SVGEGT. The V and J ends lost 2 bases and 9 bases, in that order; junction bases with no gene match: 12. CDR3 length: 15 residues. The CDR3 DNA follows: TGTGCCAGCAGTTACGCTGACCTTACTAGCGGACCGCAGTACGTC. It specifies CASSYADLTSGPQYV.

Only a few counts were recorded for this clonotype. The gene calls are TRBV6-1 and TRBJ1-5; D call uncertain. The CDR3 sequence is 15 residues long. The ends were cut back, 8 bases at V and 7 bases at J, with 21 bases in the middle. The V gene's germline CDR1 is MNHNS and CDR2 SASEGT. The chain's CDR3 is CASSDAGPPEQPQHF. The CDR3 nucleotides are TGTGCCAGCTCTGACGCGGGCCCCCCTGAGCAGCCCCAGCATTTT.

In the case of this clonotype: The junction and the germline gene differ at one end; a read error may be behind it. The chain combines TRBV7-6 with TRBJ2-1; 7 nucleotides match TRBD1. The CDR3 has 17 residues. Germline V gene lookup returns CDR1 SGHVS and CDR2 FNYEAQ. CDR3 loop: CASSFRGQIYSYNVQFF. The CDR3 DNA follows: TGTGCCAGCAGCTTTAGGGGACAGATTTACTCCTACAATGTGCAGTTCTTC.

The chain carries TRBV6-5 and TRBJ2-4; 8 bases are shared with TRBD2. CDR3 length: 17 residues. The V gene's germline CDR1 is MNHEY and CDR2 SVGAGI. With V trimmed by 5 bases and J by 1 base, 10 bases remained unmatched. For the CDR3, the DNA is TGTGCCAGCAGTAACCCGCCCGGGGGGGAGGCCAAAAACATTCAGTACTTC. Its translation is CASSNPPGGEAKNIQYF.

In its sample, this clonotype was seen once. V usage is TRBV10-3 and J usage is TRBJ2-7; TRBD1 is a possible D gene (7 bases). The V end lost 6 bases, the J end lost 5 bases, and 23 bases lay between the germline ends. The CDR3 has 16 residues. From germline, CDR1 is ENHRY and CDR2 SYGVKD. CDR3 sequence (DNA): TGTGCCATCAGGTACCCTTTGGAGGGGGCCTTGGACGAGCAGTACTTC. Residues: CAIRYPLEGALDEQYF.

The chain employs TRBV27 and TRBJ2-4; tentatively, D is TRBD1 or TRBD2 (6 bases each). CDR1 MNHEY and CDR2 SMNVEV come from the germline V gene (reference sequence). The ends were cut back, 5 bases at V and 2 bases at J, with 16 bases in the middle. The CDR3 contains 16 residues. The CDR3 reads CASSPTTGLSKNIQYF. The CDR3 nucleotides are TGTGCCAGCAGTCCCACGACAGGACTATCCAAAAACATTCAGTACTTC.

This clonotype was observed a handful of times. J is TRBJ2-2 and V is TRBV7-9; D uncertain. CDR1 and CDR2 from the germline V gene are SEHNR and FQNEAQ (reference sequence). This CDR3 is built from 16 residues. V lost 3 bases, J lost 6 bases, and 17 bases lay in between. The CDR3 DNA reads as TGTGCCAGCAGCTTTTCCGGGCAGCACCCACCCGGGGAGCTGTTTTTT. It is translated as CASSFSGQHPPGELFF. Full variable domain (missing parts from reference TRBV7-9 and TRBJ2-2): DTGVSQNPRHKITKRGQNVTFRCDPISEHNRLYWYRQTLGQGPEFLTYFQNEAQLEKSRLLSDRFSAERPKGSFSTLEIQRTEQGDSAMYLCASSFSGQHPPGELFFGEGSRLTVL.

The chain employs TRBV27 and TRBJ1-6; TRBD1 agrees at 10 bases. This CDR3 region has 14 residues. V dropped 5 bases and J dropped 8; count of bases not matched to a gene: 3. The germline CDR1 and CDR2 sequences are MNHEY and SMNVEV (reference sequence). The CDR3 region is CASSLTGGYSPLHF. CDR3 in DNA: TGTGCCAGCAGTCTGACAGGGGGCTATTCACCCCTCCACTTT.

This clonotype occurred a few times. The chain links TRBV27 to TRBJ1-4, with D perhaps TRBD1 (5 bases). V lost 2 bases to trimming and J lost 6 bases, with 10 bases between them. This CDR3 spans 14 amino acids. Germline V gene lookup returns CDR1 MNHEY and CDR2 SMNVEV (reference sequence). In DNA form, the CDR3 reads TGTGCCAGCAGTTTAGAAGGGACCCATGAAAAACTGTTTTTT. Translated, it gives CASSLEGTHEKLFF.

This clonotype appeared a few times. This chain links TRBV27 with TRBJ2-1, with D maybe TRBD2 (5 bases). Between the trimmed V and J ends, which lost 3 bases and 2 bases, there was a span of 11 bases. The CDR3 contains 15 residues. CDR1 and CDR2 from the germline V gene are MNHEY and SMNVEV (reference sequence). The CDR3 loop reads CASSFGTEAYNEQFF. The DNA of the CDR3 is TGTGCCAGCAGTTTTGGAACGGAGGCCTACAATGAGCAGTTCTTC.

The J gene is TRBJ2-7, the V gene TRBV24-1; the match to TRBD2 covers 7 bases. The CDR3 runs 11 residues. V dropped 11 bases and J dropped 7; count of bases not matched to a gene: 7. Germline V gene sequence: CDR1 KGHDR, CDR2 SFDVKD. CDR3 region: CAIPQGLEQYV. CDR3 nucleotides: TGTGCCATCCCCCAGGGACTAGAGCAGTACGTC.

This clonotype has more than one count but fewer than ten. The chain combines TRBV4-1 with TRBJ2-1, with TRBD2 as a possible D gene (6 bases). This CDR3 comprises 13 residues. CDR1 is MGHRA, CDR2 YSYEKL, per germline. Trimming removed 1 base from V and 9 bases from J, with 10 bases in between. The CDR3 loop is CASSQGRGREQFF. CDR3 bases: TGCGCCAGCAGCCAAGGGCGGGGTCGTGAGCAGTTCTTC.

This clonotype is a singleton in its sample. J is TRBJ2-1 and V is TRBV7-4; D is possibly TRBD2 (5 bases). The CDR3 has 18 residues. Germline V gene sequence: CDR1 SGHVT, CDR2 SQSDAQ. V was trimmed by 1 base and J by 2 bases, leaving 18 bases between them. CDR3 coding DNA: TGTGCCAGCAGCTTAGGTCTTGGCCGGGATAGGGCCTACAATGAGCAGTTCTTC. The encoded protein is CASSLGLGRDRAYNEQFF.

This clonotype was observed many times. The J gene is TRBJ1-5, the V gene TRBV6-6, with TRBD1 as a possible D gene (6 bases). Trimming cost V 7 bases and J 1 base, with 11 bases left between them. The germline CDR1 and CDR2 sequences are MNHNY and SVGAGI (reference sequence). The CDR3 runs to 14 residues. The CDR3 reads CASNSRGSNQPQHF. CDR3 nucleotides: TGTGCCAGCAATTCCAGGGGCAGCAATCAGCCCCAGCATTTT.

This clonotype has ten or more counts. J is TRBJ1-6 and V is TRBV7-9, with a possible D match to TRBD1 (6 bases). Germline V gene lookup returns CDR1 SEHNR and CDR2 FQNEAQ (reference sequence). The CDR3 extends over 13 amino acids. Trimming left V 5 bases short and J 14 bases short, with 16 bases between. For the CDR3, the DNA is TGTGCCAGCAGCCCACGGGACATCCACACCCTCCACTTT. It codes for CASSPRDIHTLHF.

The rearrangement joins TRBV28 to TRBJ2-7; 9 positions agree with TRBD1. Germline V gene sequence: CDR1 MDHEN, CDR2 SYDVKM. The CDR3 runs 15 residues. V shed 6 bases, J shed 5 bases, and the junction held 11 bases outside the gene matches. The CDR3 DNA sequence: TGTGCCAGCAGACCCCAGCGGACAGGGGTCCACGAGCAGTACGTC. Translation: CASRPQRTGVHEQYV.

V usage is TRBV6-2 or TRBV6-3 and J usage is TRBJ2-2; D is ambiguous. Trimming removed 3 bases from V and 0 bases from J, with 5 bases in between. The germline V gene encodes CDR1 MNHEY and CDR2 SVGEGT. This CDR3 is 14 amino acids long. The CDR3: CASSYVTNTGELFF. CDR3 DNA: TGTGCCAGCAGTTATGTAACGAACACCGGGGAGCTGTTTTTT.

The genes are TRBV5-4 and TRBJ1-1; 11 positions agree with TRBD1. This CDR3 spans 16 amino acids. V dropped 4 bases and J dropped 1; count of bases not matched to a gene: 6. Germline lookup yields CDR1 SGHNT and CDR2 YYREEE (reference sequence). The CDR3 DNA sequence: TGTGCCAGCAGCCCCCGGGACAGGGGGTCGAACACTGAAGCTTTCTTT. Protein: CASSPRDRGSNTEAFF.

This clonotype was seen a handful of times. The chain carries TRBV6-2 or TRBV6-3 and TRBJ1-1; D perhaps matches TRBD1 (6 bases). V was shortened by 3 bases and J by 5 bases, with 16 bases between the two germline ends. Germline V gene data show CDR1 as MNHEY and CDR2 as SVGEGT. The CDR3 covers 15 residues. The CDR3 coding sequence is TGTGCCAGCAGTTATAATCCACAGGGATGGACTGAAGCTTTCTTT. Its translation: CASSYNPQGWTEAFF.

This clonotype showed up just a few times. The chain combines TRBV5-4 with TRBJ2-5, with D maybe TRBD1 (6 bases). This CDR3 comprises 14 residues. The germline V gene encodes CDR1 SGHNT and CDR2 YYREEE (reference sequence). Trimming removed 4 bases from V and 5 bases from J, with 15 bases in between. The CDR3 DNA reads TGTGCCAGCAGCCCCGGTAGACAGGTTGAGACCCAGTACTTC. Translating it yields CASSPGRQVETQYF.

V gene TRBV12-5 combines with J gene TRBJ1-2, with D maybe TRBD1 (5 bases). This CDR3 is 14 amino acids long. CDR1 is LGHNT, CDR2 FRNRAP, per germline. V was pared by 5 bases and J by 13 bases, with 23 bases between. The CDR3 reads CASGTSRDVEGGTF. The CDR3 DNA reads as TGTGCTAGTGGTACCTCCCGGGACGTGGAGGGTGGCACCTTC.

The chain couples TRBV9 to TRBJ2-1, with 7 nucleotides matching TRBD2. V dropped 3 bases and J dropped 2; count of bases not matched to a gene: 5. This CDR3 comprises 15 residues. Germline values: CDR1 SGDLS, CDR2 YYNGEE. The CDR3 DNA follows: TGTGCCAGCAGCGCTACTAGCGCTGCCTACAATGAGCAGTTCTTC. It specifies CASSATSAAYNEQFF.

A single count supports this clonotype. V usage is TRBV6-8 and J usage is TRBJ2-3; D unclear. The V gene lost 2 bases and the J gene lost 0 bases, with 18 bases spanning the gap. Germline assignment: CDR1 MNHGY and CDR2 SAAAGT. This CDR3 has 18 amino acids. Here the CDR3 reads CASSYAQLTLLSTDTQYF. The DNA of the CDR3 is TGTGCCAGCAGTTACGCACAGCTGACCCTACTTAGCACAGATACGCAGTATTTT.

The chain has TRBV23-1 and TRBJ2-1; TRBD1 matches 11 bases. TRBV23-1 is filed as an ORF, its function uncertain. CDR3 size: 15 residues. V shed 7 bases, J shed 9 bases, and the junction held 11 bases outside the gene matches. The CDR3 spells CASIPDRGRQSEQFF. DNA for the CDR3: TGCGCCAGCATCCCGGACAGGGGGCGCCAAAGTGAGCAGTTCTTC.

The J gene is TRBJ2-5, the V gene TRBV5-6; D may be TRBD1 (6 bases). The CDR3 contains 11 residues. Trimming removed 5 bases from V and 10 bases from J, with 12 bases in between. Germline loops: CDR1 SGHDT, CDR2 YYEEEE. The DNA of the CDR3 is TGTGCCAGCAGTTCCGACAGGAGCCAGTACTTC. Translation: CASSSDRSQYF. Together with reference TRBV5-6 and TRBJ2-5, the CDR3 gives the full variable domain: DAGVTQSPTHLIKTRGQQVTLRCSPKSGHDTVSWYQQALGQGPQFIFQYYEEEERQRGNFPDRFSGHQFPNYSSELNVNALLLGDSALYLCASSSDRSQYFGPGTRLLVL.

This clonotype was recorded a few times. The chain links TRBV7-9 to TRBJ2-7, with no clear D. The CDR3 has 11 residues. Germline V CDR1 and CDR2: SEHNR, FQNEAQ (reference sequence). V dropped 5 bases and J dropped 6 bases, with 8 bases sitting between them. CDR3 nucleotide sequence: TGTGCCAGCAGCGTGACCTCCGAGCAGTACTTC. Protein sequence: CASSVTSEQYF.

V gene TRBV7-9 combines with J gene TRBJ1-2, with unresolved D. The CDR3 totals 16 residues. Germline CDR1 SEHNR, CDR2 FQNEAQ (reference sequence). The V end was cut by 1 base, the J end by 8 bases, with 20 bases between. This CDR3 reads CASSLGRAESPRGYTF. The CDR3 DNA reads TGTGCCAGCAGCTTAGGGAGGGCAGAATCGCCTCGGGGCTACACCTTC. Drawing the rest from reference TRBV7-9 and TRBJ1-2, the complete variable domain is DTGVSQNPRHKITKRGQNVTFRCDPISEHNRLYWYRQTLGQGPEFLTYFQNEAQLEKSRLLSDRFSAERPKGSFSTLEIQRTEQGDSAMYLCASSLGRAESPRGYTFGSGTRLTVV.

This clonotype appeared a few times. This chain uses TRBV7-9 with TRBJ2-5, with a possible D match to TRBD1 (7 bases). Trimming took 3 bases from V and 3 from J, leaving 8 bases between them. The CDR3 is 13 amino acids. Germline values: CDR1 SEHNR, CDR2 FQNEAQ (reference sequence). The CDR3 bases are TGTGCCAGCAGCTTCAGGGGGGAAGAGACCCAGTACTTC. Translated: CASSFRGEETQYF. The full variable domain, with the rest looked up from reference TRBV7-9 and TRBJ2-5, is DTGVSQNPRHKITKRGQNVTFRCDPISEHNRLYWYRQTLGQGPEFLTYFQNEAQLEKSRLLSDRFSAERPKGSFSTLEIQRTEQGDSAMYLCASSFRGEETQYFGPGTRLLVL.